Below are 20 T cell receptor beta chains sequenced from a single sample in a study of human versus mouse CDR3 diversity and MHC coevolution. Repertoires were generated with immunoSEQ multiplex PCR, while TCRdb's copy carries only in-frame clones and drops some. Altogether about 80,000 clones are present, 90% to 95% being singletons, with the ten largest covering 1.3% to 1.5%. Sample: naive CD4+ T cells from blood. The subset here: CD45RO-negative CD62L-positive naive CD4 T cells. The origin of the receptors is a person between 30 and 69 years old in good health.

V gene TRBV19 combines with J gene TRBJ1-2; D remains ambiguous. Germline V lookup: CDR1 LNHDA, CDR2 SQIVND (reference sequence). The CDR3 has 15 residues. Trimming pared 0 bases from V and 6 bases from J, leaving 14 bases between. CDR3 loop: CASSIDFRREDGYTF. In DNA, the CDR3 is TGTGCCAGTAGTATAGATTTCCGGCGGGAAGATGGCTACACCTTC.

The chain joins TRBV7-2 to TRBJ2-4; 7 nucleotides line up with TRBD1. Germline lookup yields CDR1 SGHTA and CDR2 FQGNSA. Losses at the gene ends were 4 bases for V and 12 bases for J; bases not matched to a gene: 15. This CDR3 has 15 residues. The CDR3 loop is CASSYSSGTVSAQYF. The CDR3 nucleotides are TGTGCCAGCAGCTATTCTTCCGGGACAGTATCTGCTCAGTACTTC.

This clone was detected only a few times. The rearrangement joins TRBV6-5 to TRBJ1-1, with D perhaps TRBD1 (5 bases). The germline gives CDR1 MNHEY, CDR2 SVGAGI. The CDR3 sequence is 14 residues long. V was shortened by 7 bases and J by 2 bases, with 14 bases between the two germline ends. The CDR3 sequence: CASTPHDSNTEAFF. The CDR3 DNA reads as TGTGCCAGCACCCCACATGACAGCAACACTGAAGCTTTCTTT.

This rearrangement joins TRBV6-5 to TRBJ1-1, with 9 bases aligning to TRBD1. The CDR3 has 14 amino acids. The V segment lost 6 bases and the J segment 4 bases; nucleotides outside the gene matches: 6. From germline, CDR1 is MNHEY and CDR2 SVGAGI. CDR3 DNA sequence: TGTGCCAGCAGCCGGGACAGGGATCTCACTGAAGCTTTCTTT. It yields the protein CASSRDRDLTEAFF.

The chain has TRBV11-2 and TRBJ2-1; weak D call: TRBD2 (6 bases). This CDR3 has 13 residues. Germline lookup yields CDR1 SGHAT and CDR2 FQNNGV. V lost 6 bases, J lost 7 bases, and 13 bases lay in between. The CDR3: CASRKTGVNEQFF. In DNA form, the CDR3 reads TGTGCCAGCAGAAAAACGGGAGTGAATGAGCAGTTCTTC. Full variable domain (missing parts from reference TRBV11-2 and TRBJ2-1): EAGVAQSPRYKIIEKRQSVAFWCNPISGHATLYWYQQILGQGPKLLIQFQNNGVVDDSQLPKDRFSAERLKGVDSTLKIQPAKLEDSAVYLCASRKTGVNEQFFGPGTRLTVL.

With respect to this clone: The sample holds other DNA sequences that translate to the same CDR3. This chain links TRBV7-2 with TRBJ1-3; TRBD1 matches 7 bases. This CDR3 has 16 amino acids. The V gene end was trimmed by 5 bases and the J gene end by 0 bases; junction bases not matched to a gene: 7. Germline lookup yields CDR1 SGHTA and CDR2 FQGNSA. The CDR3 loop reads CASSTDRAASGNTIYF. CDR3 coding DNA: TGTGCCAGCAGCACCGACAGGGCGGCCTCTGGAAACACCATATATTTT.

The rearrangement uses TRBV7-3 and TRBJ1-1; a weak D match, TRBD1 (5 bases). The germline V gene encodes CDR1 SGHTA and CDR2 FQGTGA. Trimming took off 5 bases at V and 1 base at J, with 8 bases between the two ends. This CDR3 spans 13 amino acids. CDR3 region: CASSDGGNTEAFF. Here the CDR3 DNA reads TGTGCCAGCAGCGACGGGGGGAACACTGAAGCTTTCTTT.

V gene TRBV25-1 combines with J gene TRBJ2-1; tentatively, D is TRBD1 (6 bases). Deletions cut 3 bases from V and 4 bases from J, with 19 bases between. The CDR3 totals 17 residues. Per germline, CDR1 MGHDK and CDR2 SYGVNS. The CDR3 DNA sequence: TGTGCCAGCAGTGACTCACGCAGGGGATCGGGGTACAATGAGCAGTTCTTC. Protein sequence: CASSDSRRGSGYNEQFF.

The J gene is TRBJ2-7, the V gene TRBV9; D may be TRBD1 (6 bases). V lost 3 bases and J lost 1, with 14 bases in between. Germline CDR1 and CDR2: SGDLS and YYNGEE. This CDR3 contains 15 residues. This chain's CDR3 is CASSGGGGQSYEQYF. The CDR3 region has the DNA TGTGCCAGCAGCGGAGGAGGAGGACAGTCCTACGAGCAGTACTTC.

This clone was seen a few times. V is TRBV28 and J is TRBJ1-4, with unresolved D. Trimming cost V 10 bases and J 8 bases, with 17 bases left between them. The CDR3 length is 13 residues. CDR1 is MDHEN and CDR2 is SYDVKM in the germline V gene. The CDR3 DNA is TGTGCCACAACGAGGATGGTTAACGAAAAACTGTTTTTT. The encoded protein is CATTRMVNEKLFF.

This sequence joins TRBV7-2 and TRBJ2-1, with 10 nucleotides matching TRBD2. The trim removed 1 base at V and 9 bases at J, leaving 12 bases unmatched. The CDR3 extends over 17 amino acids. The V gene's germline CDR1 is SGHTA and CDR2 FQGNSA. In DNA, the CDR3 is TGTGCCAGCAGCTTAGGGAGAGCGGGAGGGCCGTGGGGTGAGCAGTTCTTC. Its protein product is CASSLGRAGGPWGEQFF.

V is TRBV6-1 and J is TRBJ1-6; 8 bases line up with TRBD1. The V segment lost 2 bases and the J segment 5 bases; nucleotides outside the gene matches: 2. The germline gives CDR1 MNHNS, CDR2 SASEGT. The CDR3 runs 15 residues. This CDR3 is CASSELDRDNSPLHF. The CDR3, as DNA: TGTGCCAGCAGTGAATTGGACAGGGATAATTCACCCCTCCACTTT.

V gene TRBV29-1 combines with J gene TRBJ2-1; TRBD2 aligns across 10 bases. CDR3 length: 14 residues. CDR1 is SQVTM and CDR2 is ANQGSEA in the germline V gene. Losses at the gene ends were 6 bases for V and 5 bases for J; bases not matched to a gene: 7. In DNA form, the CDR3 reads TGCAGCGTCCGAGGACTAGCGGAAAACAATGAGCAGTTCTTC. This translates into CSVRGLAENNEQFF.

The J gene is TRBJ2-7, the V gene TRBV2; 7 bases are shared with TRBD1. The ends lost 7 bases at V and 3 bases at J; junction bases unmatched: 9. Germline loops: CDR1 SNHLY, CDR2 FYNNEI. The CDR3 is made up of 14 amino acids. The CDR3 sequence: CASTPGQLFYEQYF. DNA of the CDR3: TGTGCCAGCACGCCGGGACAGCTATTCTACGAGCAGTACTTC.

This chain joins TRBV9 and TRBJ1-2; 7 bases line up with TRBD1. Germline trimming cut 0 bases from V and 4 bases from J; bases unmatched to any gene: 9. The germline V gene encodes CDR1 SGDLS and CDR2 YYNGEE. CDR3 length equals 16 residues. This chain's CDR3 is CASSVEGPTGTYGYTF. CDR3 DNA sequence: TGTGCCAGCAGCGTAGAGGGGCCGACAGGGACCTATGGCTACACCTTC.

The DNA for the CDR3 is TGTGCCACCAGCAGAGAGAGACTAGCGGGGGCCGGGGAGCAGTTCTTC. Protein: CATSRERLAGAGEQFF. The chain is built from TRBV15 and TRBJ2-1; 12 bases agree with TRBD2. CDR1 and CDR2 from the germline V gene are LNHNV and YYDKDF (reference sequence). The CDR3 length is 16 residues. The trim removed 0 bases at V and 10 bases at J, leaving 7 bases unmatched.

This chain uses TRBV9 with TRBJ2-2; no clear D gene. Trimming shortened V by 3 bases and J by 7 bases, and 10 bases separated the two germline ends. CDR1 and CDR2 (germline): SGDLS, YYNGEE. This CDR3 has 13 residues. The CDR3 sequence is CASSGYGDGELFF. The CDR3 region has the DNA TGTGCCAGCAGCGGATACGGAGACGGGGAGCTGTTTTTT.

Here the CDR3 reads CASSQDRLSGGAHNEQFF. The CDR3 DNA reads as TGTGCCAGCAGCCAAGATCGGCTGAGCGGGGGGGCCCACAATGAGCAGTTCTTC. The chain is built from TRBV4-2 and TRBJ2-1; 10 positions match TRBD2. The CDR3 covers 18 residues. The germline V gene encodes CDR1 LGHNA and CDR2 YNFKEQ. The V segment lost 0 bases and the J segment 5 bases; nucleotides outside the gene matches: 10.

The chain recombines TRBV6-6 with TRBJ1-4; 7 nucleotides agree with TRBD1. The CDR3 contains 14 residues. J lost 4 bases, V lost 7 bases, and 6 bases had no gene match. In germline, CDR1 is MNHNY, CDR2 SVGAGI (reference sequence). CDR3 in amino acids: CASMGQGGNEKLFF. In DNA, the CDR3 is TGTGCCAGCATGGGCCAGGGGGGTAATGAAAAACTGTTTTTT.

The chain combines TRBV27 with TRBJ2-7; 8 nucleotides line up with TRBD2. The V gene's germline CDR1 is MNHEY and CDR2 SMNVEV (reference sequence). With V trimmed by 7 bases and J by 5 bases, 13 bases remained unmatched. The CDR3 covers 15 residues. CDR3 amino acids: CASKDFGTRGNEQYF. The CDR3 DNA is TGTGCCAGCAAGGATTTTGGGACTAGAGGTAACGAGCAGTACTTC.